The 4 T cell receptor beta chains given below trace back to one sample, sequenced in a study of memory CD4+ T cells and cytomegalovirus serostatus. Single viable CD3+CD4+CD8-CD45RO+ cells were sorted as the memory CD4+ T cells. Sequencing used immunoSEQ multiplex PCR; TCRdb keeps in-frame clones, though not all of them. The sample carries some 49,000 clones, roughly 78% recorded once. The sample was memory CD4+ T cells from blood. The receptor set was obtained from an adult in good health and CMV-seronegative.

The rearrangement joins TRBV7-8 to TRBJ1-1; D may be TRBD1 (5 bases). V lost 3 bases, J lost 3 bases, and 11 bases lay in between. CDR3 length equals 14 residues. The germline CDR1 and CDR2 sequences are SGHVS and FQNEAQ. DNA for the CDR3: TGTGCCAGCAGCTTGGGAGACAGATACACTGAAGCTTTCTTT. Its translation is CASSLGDRYTEAFF.

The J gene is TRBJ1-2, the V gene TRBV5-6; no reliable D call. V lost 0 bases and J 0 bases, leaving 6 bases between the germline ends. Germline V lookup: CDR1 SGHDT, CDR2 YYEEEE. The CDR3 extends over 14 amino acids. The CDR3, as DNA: TGTGCCAGCAGCTTGGGAGGAGCTAACTATGGCTACACCTTC. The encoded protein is CASSLGGANYGYTF.

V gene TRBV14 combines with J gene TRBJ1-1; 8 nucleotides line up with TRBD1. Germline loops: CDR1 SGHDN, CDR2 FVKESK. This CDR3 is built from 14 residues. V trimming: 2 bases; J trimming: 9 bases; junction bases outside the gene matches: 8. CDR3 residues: CASSQQGAIAKAFF. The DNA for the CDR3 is TGTGCCAGCAGCCAACAGGGGGCCATTGCCAAAGCTTTCTTT.

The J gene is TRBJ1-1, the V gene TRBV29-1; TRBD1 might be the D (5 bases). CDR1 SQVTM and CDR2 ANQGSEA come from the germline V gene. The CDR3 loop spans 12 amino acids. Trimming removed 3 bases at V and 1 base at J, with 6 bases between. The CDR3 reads CSVDRGNTEAFF. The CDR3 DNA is TGCAGCGTTGATAGGGGGAACACTGAAGCTTTCTTT.